Each of the 10 T cell receptor beta chains below was sequenced from the same sample in a study of graft-versus-host responses after intestinal transplantation. TCRdb's table, derived via immunoSEQ multiplex PCR, lists solely in-frame clones and lacks some. The sample lists 45,000 to 65,000 clones; about 94% were seen once. No antigen is known for these receptors. The input for sequencing was unstimulated CD4+ T cells sorted from spleen or lymph node cells, taken before transplant. The receptors come from a human donor who was the organ donor for an intestinal transplant.

This rearrangement joins TRBV18 to TRBJ2-4; 10 bases line up with TRBD2. From germline, CDR1 is KGHSH and CDR2 LQKENI. The V and J ends lost 3 bases and 0 bases, in that order; junction bases with no gene match: 5. This CDR3 has 17 amino acids. In DNA, the CDR3 is TGTGCCAGCTCACCTAGCGGGGGGACCTTAGCCAAAAACATTCAGTACTTC. Protein: CASSPSGGTLAKNIQYF.

The rearrangement joins TRBV4-2 to TRBJ2-2, with 10 bases that match TRBD2. The V gene end was trimmed by 0 bases and the J gene end by 2 bases; junction bases not matched to a gene: 3. The CDR3 loop spans 17 amino acids. CDR1 and CDR2 from the germline V gene are LGHNA and YNFKEQ. The DNA for the CDR3 is TGTGCCAGCAGCCAAGATTTAGCGGGGGGAAACACCGGGGAGCTGTTTTTT. Translated, it gives CASSQDLAGGNTGELFF.

About this clone itself: Within the sample, other DNA sequences also encode this same CDR3. The chain couples TRBV30 to TRBJ2-5, with D possibly matching TRBD1 (5 bases). The CDR3 is 13 amino acids. Trimming pared 8 bases from V and 4 bases from J, leaving 17 bases between. Germline values: CDR1 GTSNPN, CDR2 SVGIG (reference sequence). CDR3 loop: CAGNMLRGETQYF. CDR3 nucleotides: TGTGCCGGGAACATGTTAAGGGGAGAGACCCAGTACTTC.

The chain joins TRBV6-1 to TRBJ1-3, with D possibly matching TRBD1 (5 bases). Germline V gene lookup returns CDR1 MNHNS and CDR2 SASEGT. The V gene lost 5 bases and the J gene lost 4 bases, with 15 bases spanning the gap. The CDR3 covers 15 residues. For the CDR3, the DNA is TGTGCCAGCAGTAACGGGGCTTTCTTCGGAAACACCATATATTTT. Its translation is CASSNGAFFGNTIYF.

This sequence joins TRBV18 and TRBJ2-5, with D perhaps TRBD2 (6 bases). V was trimmed by 4 bases and J by 3 bases, leaving 15 bases between them. The CDR3 spans 15 residues. The germline CDR1 and CDR2 sequences are KGHSH and LQKENI. For the CDR3, the DNA is TGTGCCAGCTCACTCGGCACTGGGGGGAAAGAGACCCAGTACTTC. It yields the protein CASSLGTGGKETQYF.

J is TRBJ2-5 and V is TRBV5-4, with D possibly matching TRBD2 (7 bases). The assigned J gene may be wrong: the sequence end matches TRBJ2-7 better. The CDR3 length is 14 residues. CDR1 and CDR2 from the germline V gene are SGHNT and YYREEE (reference sequence). The CDR3 sequence: CASSLGGGGYEQYF. CDR3 DNA sequence: TGTGCCAGCAGCTTGGGGGGAGGGGGCTACGAGCAGTACTTC.

The chain couples TRBV19 to TRBJ2-3; TRBD1 aligns across 8 bases. CDR1 is LNHDA, CDR2 SQIVND, per germline (reference sequence). V was pared by 1 base and J by 7 bases, with 7 bases of the junction left unmatched. The CDR3 sequence is 15 residues long. The DNA of the CDR3 is TGTGCCAGTAGTATAGGGACAGGGTTGGGAAATACGCAGTATTTT. It specifies CASSIGTGLGNTQYF.

The genes are TRBV4-1 and TRBJ1-2; TRBD1 aligns across 9 bases. Per germline, CDR1 MGHRA and CDR2 YSYEKL. With V trimmed by 3 bases and J by 1 base, 3 bases remained unmatched. This CDR3 comprises 15 residues. In nucleotides, the CDR3 is TGCGCCAGCAGCCATCCGGACAGGGGTAACTATGGCTACACCTTC. It codes for CASSHPDRGNYGYTF.

This clone was recorded once. The chain has TRBV9 and TRBJ2-3; 14 nucleotides agree with TRBD2. The CDR3 is made up of 16 amino acids. Germline CDR1 reads SGDLS; CDR2 reads YYNGEE. The junction had 6 bases not matched to a gene; V was cut back by 3 bases and J by 6 bases. In nucleotides, the CDR3 is TGTGCCAGCAGCGCCGGGACTAGCGGGGGAGTGGATACGCAGTATTTT. Its translation: CASSAGTSGGVDTQYF. The variable domain in full, completed from reference TRBV9 and TRBJ2-3, reads DSGVTQTPKHLITATGQRVTLRCSPRSGDLSVYWYQQSLDQGLQFLIQYYNGEERAKGNILERFSAQQFPDLHSELNLSSLELGDSALYFCASSAGTSGGVDTQYFGPGTRLTVL.

The chain is built from TRBV5-1 and TRBJ2-3, with 12 bases that match TRBD2. This CDR3 is 16 amino acids long. The V and J ends lost 6 bases and 4 bases, in that order; junction bases with no gene match: 9. CDR1 is SGHRS and CDR2 is YFSETQ in the germline V gene. DNA of the CDR3: TGCGCCAGCACCACCCTCCTAGCGGGGGGGCCAGATACGCAGTATTTT. It specifies CASTTLLAGGPDTQYF.